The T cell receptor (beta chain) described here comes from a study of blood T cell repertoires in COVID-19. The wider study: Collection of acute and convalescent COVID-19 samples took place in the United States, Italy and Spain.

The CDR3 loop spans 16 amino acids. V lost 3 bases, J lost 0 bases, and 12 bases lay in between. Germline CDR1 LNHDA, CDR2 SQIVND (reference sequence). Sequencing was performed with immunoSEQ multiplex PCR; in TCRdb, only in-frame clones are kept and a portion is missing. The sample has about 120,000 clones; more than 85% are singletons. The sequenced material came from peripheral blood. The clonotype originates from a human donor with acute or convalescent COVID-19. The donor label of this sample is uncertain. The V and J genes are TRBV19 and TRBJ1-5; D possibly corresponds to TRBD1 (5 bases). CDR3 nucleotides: TGTGCCAGTAGTATCTTGGCAGGGCATAGCAATCAGCCCCAGCATTTT. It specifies CASSILAGHSNQPQHF.